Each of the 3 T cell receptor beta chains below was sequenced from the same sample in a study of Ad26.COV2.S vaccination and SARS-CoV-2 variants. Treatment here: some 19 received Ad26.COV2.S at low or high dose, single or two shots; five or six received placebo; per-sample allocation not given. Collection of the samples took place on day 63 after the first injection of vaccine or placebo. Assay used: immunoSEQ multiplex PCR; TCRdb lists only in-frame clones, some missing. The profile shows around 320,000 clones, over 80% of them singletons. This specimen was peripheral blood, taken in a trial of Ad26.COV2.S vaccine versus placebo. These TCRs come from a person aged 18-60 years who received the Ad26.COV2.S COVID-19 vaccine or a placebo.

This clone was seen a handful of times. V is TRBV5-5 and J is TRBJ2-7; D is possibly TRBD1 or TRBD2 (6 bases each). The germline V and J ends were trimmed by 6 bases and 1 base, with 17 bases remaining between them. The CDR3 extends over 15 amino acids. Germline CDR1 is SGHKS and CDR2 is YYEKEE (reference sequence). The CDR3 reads CASNWGRDRSYEQYF. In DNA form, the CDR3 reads TGTGCCAGCAACTGGGGGCGGGACCGGTCCTACGAGCAGTACTTC.

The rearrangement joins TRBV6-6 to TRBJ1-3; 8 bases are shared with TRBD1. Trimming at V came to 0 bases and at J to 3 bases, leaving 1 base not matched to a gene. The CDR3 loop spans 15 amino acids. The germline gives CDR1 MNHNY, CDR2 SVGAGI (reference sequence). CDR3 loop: CASSYSGTGGNTIYF. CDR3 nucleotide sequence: TGTGCCAGCAGTTACTCGGGGACAGGTGGAAACACCATATATTTT.

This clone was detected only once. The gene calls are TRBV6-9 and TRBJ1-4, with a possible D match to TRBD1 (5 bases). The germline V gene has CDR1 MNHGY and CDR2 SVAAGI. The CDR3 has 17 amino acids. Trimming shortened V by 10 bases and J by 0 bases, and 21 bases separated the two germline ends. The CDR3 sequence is CATAPQVDSATNEKLFF. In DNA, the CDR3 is TGTGCCACAGCCCCACAGGTAGATTCTGCAACTAATGAAAAACTGTTTTTT.